A single sample gave rise to the 8 T cell receptor beta chains below, sequenced in a study of T-cell memory formation after mild COVID-19. TCRdb redid the calling of the 5' RACE reads with MiXCR, one entry per CDR3 protein. The sample has fewer than 400,000 distinct CDR3 sequences, 16% seen once. Sequences were obtained from PBMCs or a T cell subset sorted from them (not recorded which). These TCRs come from a man aged 18 to 29 who had mild COVID-19 (a few samples of this study predate the infection). Cell type and time point are not known.

This chain uses TRBV7-2 with TRBJ1-5, with D unclear. Trimming left V 2 bases short and J 4 bases short, with 6 bases between. This CDR3 has 13 residues. CDR1 is SGHTA and CDR2 is FQGNSA in the germline V gene. CDR3: CASSLSQNQPQHF. CDR3 DNA sequence: TGTGCCAGCAGCTTATCCCAGAATCAGCCCCAGCATTTT.

The J gene is TRBJ2-3, the V gene TRBV12-3 or TRBV12-4; the D call may be TRBD1 or TRBD2 (5 bases each). This CDR3 comprises 14 residues. Trimming took 3 bases from V and 6 from J, leaving 13 bases between them. The CDR3 DNA reads as TGTGCCAGCAGTTTTGTGACCGAGGGGGATACGCAGTATTTT. This gives the protein CASSFVTEGDTQYF.

A few counts support this clonotype. This rearrangement joins TRBV10-2 to TRBJ2-3; 12 bases are shared with TRBD2. CDR3 length: 15 amino acids. From germline, CDR1 is WSHSY and CDR2 SAAADI. V was clipped by 4 bases and J by 4 bases; unmatched bases: 3. The CDR3 DNA follows: TGCGCCAGCAGTGGTCTAGCGGGGGGGTCAGATACGCAGTATTTT. Residues: CASSGLAGGSDTQYF.

This clonotype was counted a few times. The CDR3 protein is CASSQDRSDGVNEQFF. The CDR3 nucleotides are TGCGCCAGCAGCCAAGACAGGTCAGACGGGGTTAATGAGCAGTTCTTC. The chain links TRBV4-3 to TRBJ2-1; possibly TRBD2 for D (5 bases). CDR1 and CDR2 from the germline V gene are LGHNA and YSLEER. The CDR3 runs to 16 residues. Trimming removed 0 bases at V and 7 bases at J, with 16 bases between.

This chain uses TRBV20-1 with TRBJ1-1; TRBD1 matches at 10 bases. CDR3 size: 15 residues. J lost 0 bases, V lost 1 base, and 2 bases had no gene match. CDR1 and CDR2 (germline): DFQATT, SNEGSKA (reference sequence). The CDR3, as DNA: TGCAGTGCTAGAGGGGGACAGGGGATGAACACTGAAGCTTTCTTT. This sequence encodes CSARGGQGMNTEAFF.

This clonotype occurred many times. The gene calls are TRBV6-5 and TRBJ2-1, with 10 bases identical to TRBD2. V dropped 5 bases and J dropped 7; count of bases not matched to a gene: 11. This CDR3 is built from 16 residues. Per germline, CDR1 MNHEY and CDR2 SVGAGI. The CDR3 loop is CASSSGGGMFVNEQFF. In DNA form, the CDR3 reads TGTGCCAGCAGTAGCGGGGGGGGTATGTTTGTAAATGAGCAGTTCTTC.

J is TRBJ2-3 and V is TRBV5-1, with TRBD2 identical over 8 bases. V was pared by 6 bases and J by 2 bases, with 11 bases of the junction left unmatched. The CDR3 covers 16 residues. The germline CDR1 and CDR2 sequences are SGHRS and YFSETQ. CDR3 in DNA: TGCGCCAGCAACCCCGGGCAGCGGGGGTACACAGATACGCAGTATTTT. As protein: CASNPGQRGYTDTQYF.

The chain couples TRBV20-1 to TRBJ2-3; possible D gene TRBD2, 6 bases. The CDR3 sequence is 15 residues long. Germline V gene lookup returns CDR1 DFQATT and CDR2 SNEGSKA (reference sequence). V shed 0 bases and J shed 1 base, with 11 bases lying between them. CDR3 region: CSARDWGGGTDTQYF. CDR3 DNA sequence: TGCAGTGCTAGAGATTGGGGCGGGGGCACAGATACGCAGTATTTT.